One and the same sample provided the 28 T cell receptor beta chains below, sequenced in a study of T cell changes during pregnancy in multiple sclerosis. Sequencing was performed with immunoSEQ multiplex PCR; in TCRdb, only in-frame clones are kept and a portion is missing. This table has tens of thousands of clones, 85% to 95% appearing once. The material was CD4+ T cells from peripheral blood mononuclear cells, obtained in the second trimester of pregnancy. The receptors stem from a female donor with multiple sclerosis, enrolled in a pregnancy study.

V gene TRBV12-5 combines with J gene TRBJ2-2; 7 bases are shared with TRBD1. The CDR3 covers 15 residues. V was pared by 5 bases and J by 3 bases, with 6 bases of the junction left unmatched. CDR1 is LGHNT and CDR2 is FRNRAP in the germline V gene. The CDR3 nucleotides read TGTGCTAGTGGTCTCGGGACAGCATACACCGGGGAGCTGTTTTTT. Translation gives CASGLGTAYTGELFF.

The chain combines TRBV19 with TRBJ1-5; 7 bases are shared with TRBD1. CDR3 size: 15 residues. V shed 6 bases, J shed 0 bases, and the junction held 5 bases outside the gene matches. Germline CDR1 LNHDA, CDR2 SQIVND (reference sequence). The CDR3 sequence is CASSYGTASNQPQHF. DNA for the CDR3: TGTGCCAGTAGCTACGGGACAGCTAGCAATCAGCCCCAGCATTTT.

There are a few counts of this clone. The rearrangement links TRBV27 to TRBJ1-6, with D possibly matching TRBD1 (5 bases). The V gene lost 8 bases and the J gene lost 4 bases, with 6 bases spanning the gap. The CDR3 has 12 residues. Per the germline V gene, CDR1 is MNHEY and CDR2 is SMNVEV (reference sequence). CDR3 sequence (DNA): TGTGCCAGCGGGGCTTATAATTCACCCCTCCACTTT. Amino acids: CASGAYNSPLHF.

The chain recombines TRBV7-9 with TRBJ2-7; maybe TRBD1 (6 bases). CDR1 and CDR2 (germline): SEHNR, FQNEAQ (reference sequence). V lost 5 bases and J lost 3, with 23 bases in between. There are 17 residues in the CDR3. CDR3 protein: CASSGDVTGGPLYEQYF. Written as DNA, the CDR3 is TGTGCCAGCAGCGGCGATGTGACAGGCGGACCCCTCTACGAGCAGTACTTC.

The chain joins TRBV19 to TRBJ1-2; TRBD1 is a possible D gene (5 bases). The CDR3 sequence is 11 residues long. V shed 11 bases and J shed 4 bases, with 11 bases lying between them. CDR1 is LNHDA and CDR2 is SQIVND in the germline V gene (reference sequence). CDR3 sequence reads: CAVGGTYGYTF. The CDR3, as DNA: TGTGCCGTCGGAGGGACCTATGGCTACACCTTC.

The chain joins TRBV6-6 to TRBJ2-2; 8 bases fit TRBD2. Germline lookup yields CDR1 MNHNY and CDR2 SVGAGI (reference sequence). V lost 7 bases and J lost 0; bases outside the gene matches: 7. This CDR3 is built from 16 residues. The CDR3 DNA follows: TGTGCCAGCAACGGACGTAGCGGGACGAACACCGGGGAGCTGTTTTTT. Amino acids: CASNGRSGTNTGELFF.

The chain combines TRBV18 with TRBJ2-2; D is possibly TRBD2 (5 bases). Trimming took off 6 bases at V and 5 bases at J, with 16 bases between the two ends. Germline V gene data show CDR1 as KGHSH and CDR2 as LQKENI. CDR3 length equals 15 residues. CDR3 sequence (DNA): TGTGCCAGCTCCCTGACTACGGATCCGACCGGGGAGCTGTTTTTT. Its translation: CASSLTTDPTGELFF.

Comments on this clone: This sample also contains other DNA sequences that code for the same CDR3. This chain connects TRBV30 to TRBJ1-5; unclear D gene. From germline, CDR1 is GTSNPN and CDR2 SVGIG (reference sequence). The length of the CDR3 is 14 residues. Trimming removed 3 bases at V and 2 bases at J, with 11 bases between. The DNA of the CDR3 is TGTGCCTGGAGGGGCCCTGGCGGCAATCAGCCCCAGCATTTT. This codes for CAWRGPGGNQPQHF.

This clone has only one observation. The chain recombines TRBV27 with TRBJ1-3; unclear D gene. CDR1 and CDR2 (germline): MNHEY, SMNVEV (reference sequence). V lost 4 bases to trimming and J lost 0 bases, with 10 bases between them. The CDR3 has 15 residues. The CDR3 DNA follows: TGTGCCAGCAGTTCTACCCGGGTCTCTGGAAACACCATATATTTT. Its protein product is CASSSTRVSGNTIYF.

The chain couples TRBV29-1 to TRBJ2-1; the D is unclear. The CDR3 is made up of 15 amino acids. V lost 4 bases and J lost 4, with 17 bases in between. CDR1 and CDR2 (germline): SQVTM, ANQGSEA. The CDR3 region has the DNA TGCAGCGTTGGTAGCCACATTAGAGGTTACAATGAGCAGTTCTTC. Its translation: CSVGSHIRGYNEQFF.

V and J are TRBV30 and TRBJ2-3; D ambiguous. CDR1 GTSNPN and CDR2 SVGIG come from the germline V gene (reference sequence). Trimming took 8 bases from V and 0 from J, leaving 9 bases between them. This CDR3 has 12 residues. The CDR3: CALAESTDTQYF. The CDR3 DNA reads as TGTGCCCTGGCGGAGAGCACAGATACGCAGTATTTT.

V and J are TRBV9 and TRBJ2-7; 8 bases map to TRBD1. The V gene's germline CDR1 is SGDLS and CDR2 YYNGEE. J lost 3 bases, V lost 0 bases, and 5 bases had no gene match. CDR3 length equals 15 residues. CDR3 region: CASSVDPQGVYEQYF. The CDR3 bases are TGTGCCAGCAGCGTAGATCCACAGGGGGTCTACGAGCAGTACTTC.

The rearrangement uses TRBV6-1 and TRBJ2-5; no clear D gene. CDR1 MNHNS and CDR2 SASEGT come from the germline V gene. The CDR3 runs to 14 residues. With 4 bases removed from V and 1 base from J, the gap between germline ends came to 10 bases. CDR3 region: CASSGFPGQETQYF. In DNA, the CDR3 is TGTGCCAGCAGTGGGTTTCCAGGCCAAGAGACCCAGTACTTC.

The chain recombines TRBV11-2 with TRBJ2-1; 11 bases map to TRBD2. The length of the CDR3 is 16 residues. CDR1 and CDR2 (germline): SGHAT, FQNNGV. J was trimmed by 7 bases and V by 5 bases; bases with no gene match: 10. The CDR3 DNA is TGTGCCAGCAGCCCCTCGGGGCTAGCGGGGGGAAATGAGCAGTTCTTC. Its protein is CASSPSGLAGGNEQFF.

The CDR3 loop is CASSYSLGGARGYTF. The CDR3 region has the DNA TGTGCCAGCAGTTACTCGTTAGGGGGCGCACGGGGCTACACCTTC. The V and J genes are TRBV6-5 and TRBJ1-2; 7 positions match TRBD1. Germline-derived CDR1 and CDR2 are MNHEY and SVGAGI. V lost 0 bases and J lost 8; bases outside the gene matches: 9. The CDR3 is 15 amino acids.

This clone came up once. The chain couples TRBV7-2 to TRBJ1-2; TRBD1 aligns across 7 bases. This CDR3 is 14 amino acids long. Trimming cost V 5 bases and J 3 bases; bases outside gene matches: 6. From germline, CDR1 is SGHTA and CDR2 FQGNSA. CDR3 protein: CASSEQGGDYGYTF. CDR3 in DNA: TGTGCCAGCAGCGAGCAGGGGGGAGACTATGGCTACACCTTC. The whole variable domain, filled in from reference TRBV7-2 and TRBJ1-2, reads GAGVSQSPSNKVTEKGKDVELRCDPISGHTALYWYRQSLGQGLEFLIYFQGNSAPDKSGLPSDRFSAERTGGSVSTLTIQRTQQEDSAVYLCASSEQGGDYGYTFGSGTRLTVV.

J is TRBJ2-2 and V is TRBV7-7; 11 bases match TRBD1. V dropped 5 bases and J dropped 6; count of bases not matched to a gene: 5. This CDR3 is 15 amino acids long. The germline gives CDR1 SSHAT, CDR2 FNYEAQ (reference sequence). CDR3 nucleotide sequence: TGTGCCAGCAGCCCCCGGGACAGGGGGGCCGGGGAGCTGTTTTTT. It specifies CASSPRDRGAGELFF.

The rearrangement links TRBV9 to TRBJ2-3; 8 bases line up with TRBD1. The CDR3 contains 15 residues. After removal of 1 base from V and 4 bases from J, the junction contained 5 bases not matched to a gene. Germline V lookup: CDR1 SGDLS, CDR2 YYNGEE. CDR3 protein: CASSVTAGGPDTQYF. Written as DNA, the CDR3 is TGTGCCAGCAGCGTAACGGCAGGGGGCCCAGATACGCAGTATTTT.

This clone was detected once. The chain joins TRBV2 to TRBJ2-7, with D possibly matching TRBD2 (5 bases). The CDR3 sequence is 14 residues long. V was shortened by 2 bases and J by 2 bases, with 10 bases between the two germline ends. The germline V gene encodes CDR1 SNHLY and CDR2 FYNNEI. The CDR3 DNA reads TGTGCCAGCAGTGAAAGGACTGTCGCCTACGAGCAGTACTTC. This codes for CASSERTVAYEQYF.

V usage is TRBV7-9 and J usage is TRBJ2-5; possibly TRBD1 for D (5 bases). Germline V lookup: CDR1 SEHNR, CDR2 FQNEAQ (reference sequence). The CDR3 is 14 residues long. V was cut by 1 base and J by 4 bases, with 10 bases left in between. The CDR3 nucleotides read TGTGCCAGCAGCTTAGTAACAGGTGTAGAGACCCAGTACTTC. Encoded protein: CASSLVTGVETQYF.

The chain is built from TRBV6-5 and TRBJ1-2; 7 bases align to TRBD1. The CDR3 is made up of 14 amino acids. V was clipped by 2 bases and J by 7 bases; unmatched bases: 7. Germline CDR1 reads MNHEY; CDR2 reads SVGAGI. The CDR3 bases are TGTGCCAGCAGTTACGACAGGGTTACGGGTGGCTACACCTTC. The encoded protein is CASSYDRVTGGYTF.

V and J are TRBV11-2 and TRBJ2-3; TRBD2 agrees at 7 bases. The CDR3 contains 18 residues. The trim removed 0 bases at V and 3 bases at J, leaving 12 bases unmatched. The germline V gene has CDR1 SGHAT and CDR2 FQNNGV. The CDR3 DNA is TGTGCCAGCAGCTTAGATAGCGGGTGGGTGGCCAATACAGATACGCAGTATTTT. Translated: CASSLDSGWVANTDTQYF.

This clone came up once. The genes are TRBV6-1 and TRBJ1-2, with 7 positions matching TRBD1. Losses at the gene ends were 8 bases for V and 2 bases for J; bases not matched to a gene: 8. This CDR3 comprises 14 residues. Germline V gives CDR1 MNHNS, CDR2 SASEGT. DNA of the CDR3: TGTGCCAGCGTCAGGGACAGTGCGAACTATGGCTACACCTTC. This codes for CASVRDSANYGYTF.

The chain combines TRBV7-2 with TRBJ1-1; 9 nucleotides match TRBD1. Germline V lookup: CDR1 SGHTA, CDR2 FQGNSA. V lost 4 bases to trimming and J lost 5 bases; unmatched junction nucleotides: 11. This CDR3 region has 16 residues. Written as DNA, the CDR3 is TGTGCCAGCAGCTCGTCCTCAGGACAGGGGATAACTGAAGCTTTCTTT. It specifies CASSSSSGQGITEAFF.

This clone is a singleton in its sample. The J gene is TRBJ2-3, the V gene TRBV9; the match to TRBD2 covers 12 bases. CDR3 length: 17 amino acids. V lost 0 bases, J lost 8 bases, and 10 bases stayed unmatched. Germline CDR1 SGDLS, CDR2 YYNGEE. This CDR3 reads CASSVASPSGGAGTQYF. The CDR3 nucleotides read TGTGCCAGCAGCGTAGCTTCTCCTAGCGGGGGGGCGGGTACGCAGTATTTT. Looking up the rest from reference TRBV9 and TRBJ2-3 gives the full variable domain: DSGVTQTPKHLITATGQRVTLRCSPRSGDLSVYWYQQSLDQGLQFLIQYYNGEERAKGNILERFSAQQFPDLHSELNLSSLELGDSALYFCASSVASPSGGAGTQYFGPGTRLTVL.

In its sample, this clone was seen once. The CDR3 loop reads CASSDRRANEKLFF. The CDR3 DNA is TGTGCCAGCAGTGACCGGAGGGCTAATGAAAAACTGTTTTTT. The chain carries TRBV25-1 and TRBJ1-4; unclear D gene. The V end lost 3 bases, the J end lost 3 bases, and 8 bases lay between the germline ends. The CDR3 is made up of 14 amino acids. CDR1 is MGHDK and CDR2 is SYGVNS in the germline V gene.

V and J are TRBV27 and TRBJ1-3; D ambiguous. Trimming pared 6 bases from V and 0 bases from J, leaving 18 bases between. The CDR3 length is 17 residues. Germline loops: CDR1 MNHEY, CDR2 SMNVEV (reference sequence). In DNA form, the CDR3 reads TGTGCCAGCAGACCGAGGGCCTCGACCAGCTCTGGAAACACCATATATTTT. Translated, it gives CASRPRASTSSGNTIYF.

V gene TRBV19 combines with J gene TRBJ1-3, with 8 nucleotides matching TRBD1. CDR1 and CDR2 (germline): LNHDA, SQIVND (reference sequence). This CDR3 comprises 14 residues. V was clipped by 8 bases and J by 2 bases; unmatched bases: 5. CDR3 amino acids: CASDEQGAGNTIYF. The CDR3 bases are TGTGCCAGTGATGAACAGGGGGCTGGAAACACCATATATTTT. Complete variable domain (other parts from reference TRBV19 and TRBJ1-3): DGGITQSPKYLFRKEGQNVTLSCEQNLNHDAMYWYRQDPGQGLRLIYYSQIVNDFQKGDIAEGYSVSREKKESFPLTVTSAQKNPTAFYLCASDEQGAGNTIYFGEGSWLTVV.